These 26 T cell receptor beta chains were all obtained from the same sample, sequenced in a study of Ad26.COV2.S vaccination and SARS-CoV-2 variants. Some clones are missing from TCRdb's copy, which holds only in-frame ones; the method was immunoSEQ multiplex PCR. There are roughly 380,000 clones in the sample; approximately 90% occur only once, and 3.9% lies in the top ten. Sequences were derived from peripheral blood, sampled after recovery from COVID-19. The receptor source for this set is a human donor who had recovered from COVID-19.

The chain uses TRBV5-5 and TRBJ1-5; 8 bases are shared with TRBD1. The CDR3 length is 15 residues. The trim removed 2 bases at V and 6 bases at J, leaving 7 bases unmatched. CDR1 SGHKS and CDR2 YYEKEE come from the germline V gene (reference sequence). The CDR3 bases are TGTGCCAGCAGCTTTGGGCAGGGGGCAGCTCAGCCCCAGCATTTT. Translated: CASSFGQGAAQPQHF.

This clone was seen once. This chain links TRBV7-2 with TRBJ2-2; 8 bases are shared with TRBD2. The germline V gene encodes CDR1 SGHTA and CDR2 FQGNSA. The J segment lost 5 bases and the V segment lost 5 bases, leaving 13 bases of the junction unmatched. CDR3 length equals 17 residues. CDR3 protein: CASSPRSIRGGTGELFF. The DNA of the CDR3 is TGTGCCAGCAGCCCCCGGTCTATCCGGGGGGGGACCGGGGAGCTGTTTTTT.

The rearrangement links TRBV5-1 to TRBJ2-7; 8 bases line up with TRBD1. Germline V gives CDR1 SGHRS, CDR2 YFSETQ. The trim removed 4 bases at V and 5 bases at J, leaving 8 bases unmatched. The CDR3 covers 14 residues. For the CDR3, the DNA is TGCGCCAGCAGCGTTCAGGACAGGGACAACGAGCAGTACTTC. Protein: CASSVQDRDNEQYF.

The chain is built from TRBV7-9 and TRBJ2-3; 9 bases are shared with TRBD1. CDR3 length: 15 amino acids. J lost 0 bases, V lost 6 bases, and 4 bases had no gene match. From germline, CDR1 is SEHNR and CDR2 FQNEAQ (reference sequence). CDR3 sequence: CASRLQGASTDTQYF. Here the CDR3 DNA reads TGTGCCAGCAGGTTACAGGGGGCGAGCACAGATACGCAGTATTTT. Together with reference TRBV7-9 and TRBJ2-3, the CDR3 gives the full variable domain: DTGVSQNPRHKITKRGQNVTFRCDPISEHNRLYWYRQTLGQGPEFLTYFQNEAQLEKSRLLSDRFSAERPKGSFSTLEIQRTEQGDSAMYLCASRLQGASTDTQYFGPGTRLTVL.

This clone occurred a few times. The V gene is TRBV9, the J gene TRBJ1-1; D unclear. The length of the CDR3 is 14 residues. The V and J ends lost 0 bases and 4 bases respectively, with 10 bases between them. CDR1 is SGDLS, CDR2 YYNGEE, per germline. In DNA, the CDR3 is TGTGCCAGCAGCGTAGATAACAGCGGCACTGAAGCTTTCTTT. It translates to CASSVDNSGTEAFF. Full variable domain (rest looked up from reference TRBV9 and TRBJ1-1): DSGVTQTPKHLITATGQRVTLRCSPRSGDLSVYWYQQSLDQGLQFLIQYYNGEERAKGNILERFSAQQFPDLHSELNLSSLELGDSALYFCASSVDNSGTEAFFGQGTRLTVV.

V and J are TRBV18 and TRBJ2-5; D call uncertain. The end of the DNA fits TRBJ2-7 better, so the J call may be wrong. In germline, CDR1 is KGHSH, CDR2 LQKENI. CDR3 length: 12 amino acids. This CDR3 reads CASSPNDYEQYF. The CDR3 DNA is TGTGCCAGCTCACCTAACGACTACGAGCAGTACTTC.

This chain connects TRBV7-9 to TRBJ2-1, with D tentatively TRBD1 (5 bases). The CDR3 covers 16 residues. Per the germline V gene, CDR1 is SEHNR and CDR2 is FQNEAQ (reference sequence). V dropped 5 bases and J dropped 4 bases, with 18 bases sitting between them. In DNA form, the CDR3 reads TGTGCCAGCAGCGGACCCCCTGGGGCTGGGTACAATGAGCAGTTCTTC. Encoded protein: CASSGPPGAGYNEQFF.

The CDR3: CASSPGTGLEQYF. For the CDR3, the DNA is TGTGCCAGCAGCCCCGGGACAGGGCTCGAGCAGTACTTC. The chain carries TRBV12-3 or TRBV12-4 and TRBJ2-7; 9 bases agree with TRBD1. V was pared by 6 bases and J by 6 bases, with 6 bases of the junction left unmatched. The length of the CDR3 is 13 residues.

The chain is built from TRBV7-2 and TRBJ1-4; maybe TRBD1 (6 bases). Germline-derived CDR1 and CDR2 are SGHTA and FQGNSA. There are 16 residues in the CDR3. The V gene lost 1 base and the J gene lost 5 bases, with 14 bases spanning the gap. The DNA of the CDR3 is TGTGCCAGCAGCTTAGACACCGACAGGAGAAATGAAAAACTGTTTTTT. This gives the protein CASSLDTDRRNEKLFF. The whole variable domain, remainder taken from reference TRBV7-2 and TRBJ1-4, is GAGVSQSPSNKVTEKGKDVELRCDPISGHTALYWYRQSLGQGLEFLIYFQGNSAPDKSGLPSDRFSAERTGGSVSTLTIQRTQQEDSAVYLCASSLDTDRRNEKLFFGSGTQLSVL.

This clone was counted between two and nine times. J is TRBJ1-5 and V is TRBV18; 7 bases are a match to TRBD1. Germline assignment: CDR1 KGHSH and CDR2 LQKENI. The CDR3 is 14 residues long. Trimming took 3 bases from V and 2 from J; bases not matched to a gene: 1. CDR3 DNA sequence: TGTGCCAGCTCACCCCAGGGGGGCAATCAGCCCCAGCATTTT. This sequence encodes CASSPQGGNQPQHF.

This clone was detected only once. The rearrangement uses TRBV7-2 and TRBJ1-2; 7 bases agree with TRBD1. The V and J ends lost 5 bases and 0 bases, in that order; junction bases with no gene match: 9. The CDR3 has 16 residues. CDR1 is SGHTA, CDR2 FQGNSA, per germline. The CDR3 sequence is CASSPEPGGTNYGYTF. In DNA form, the CDR3 reads TGTGCCAGCAGCCCAGAACCAGGGGGTACTAACTATGGCTACACCTTC.

The chain combines TRBV9 with TRBJ2-7; no clear D gene. The CDR3 is made up of 15 amino acids. Trimming cost V 0 bases and J 2 bases, with 12 bases left between them. The germline V gene encodes CDR1 SGDLS and CDR2 YYNGEE. The CDR3 loop reads CASSVASSLTYEQYF. CDR3 nucleotide sequence: TGTGCCAGCAGCGTAGCCTCTTCCCTCACCTACGAGCAGTACTTC.

V usage is TRBV5-6 and J usage is TRBJ2-7, with D uncertain. The germline V gene encodes CDR1 SGHDT and CDR2 YYEEEE. V was clipped by 3 bases and J by 1 base, with 11 bases between them. CDR3 length: 14 residues. The CDR3 region has the DNA TGTGCCAGCAGCTCCCTTCAGACTTCCTACGAGCAGTACTTC. This codes for CASSSLQTSYEQYF.

The chain carries TRBV5-1 and TRBJ1-2; no reliable D call. The CDR3 covers 14 residues. Germline CDR1 is SGHRS and CDR2 is YFSETQ. The V and J ends lost 0 bases and 2 bases respectively, with 8 bases between them. The DNA of the CDR3 is TGCGCCAGCAGCTTGGTTGAGTCGAACTATGGCTACACCTTC. Protein sequence: CASSLVESNYGYTF.

The chain employs TRBV13 and TRBJ2-6; D is undetermined. CDR1 and CDR2 (germline): PRHDT, FYEKMQ (reference sequence). CDR3 size: 15 residues. Trimming took 0 bases from V and 0 from J, leaving 3 bases between them. CDR3 in DNA: TGTGCCAGCAGCTTAGGAGGCTCTGGGGCCAACGTCCTGACTTTC. Residues: CASSLGGSGANVLTF.

This clone was detected once. This chain joins TRBV5-1 and TRBJ1-3; D remains ambiguous. CDR3 length: 15 amino acids. Trimming took off 0 bases at V and 0 bases at J, with 7 bases between the two ends. The germline CDR1 and CDR2 sequences are SGHRS and YFSETQ. CDR3 amino acids: CASSLALSSGNTIYF. Here the CDR3 DNA reads TGCGCCAGCAGCTTGGCGCTGAGCTCTGGAAACACCATATATTTT.

This clone was picked up one time. The V and J genes are TRBV19 and TRBJ2-1; TRBD1 might be the D (5 bases). Trimming shortened V by 8 bases and J by 9 bases, and 26 bases separated the two germline ends. This CDR3 is built from 16 residues. Germline lookup yields CDR1 LNHDA and CDR2 SQIVND (reference sequence). In nucleotides, the CDR3 is TGTGCCAGTCTATTGAGCAGTATAGGGGCAGTAAGTGAGCAGTTCTTC. Translation gives CASLLSSIGAVSEQFF.

This chain connects TRBV2 to TRBJ2-1; D is ambiguous. There are 12 residues in the CDR3. Germline loops: CDR1 SNHLY, CDR2 FYNNEI. The V end was cut by 6 bases, the J end by 8 bases, with 11 bases between. The CDR3 region is CASRVSVDEQFF. CDR3 DNA sequence: TGTGCCAGCAGGGTCTCGGTCGATGAGCAGTTCTTC.

The gene calls are TRBV6-6 and TRBJ2-1; 9 bases map to TRBD2. J was trimmed by 6 bases and V by 4 bases; bases with no gene match: 7. There are 15 residues in the CDR3. Germline V CDR1 and CDR2: MNHNY, SVGAGI (reference sequence). The CDR3 here is CASSLGGGAVNEQFF. CDR3 nucleotide sequence: TGTGCCAGCAGTTTGGGCGGGGGGGCGGTCAATGAGCAGTTCTTC.

V is TRBV6-1 and J is TRBJ2-3; TRBD2 might be the D (7 bases). Trimming removed 2 bases at V and 5 bases at J, with 17 bases between. Germline V CDR1 and CDR2: MNHNS, SASEGT. The CDR3 runs to 16 residues. CDR3 in amino acids: CASSELGGGSGDTQYF. The CDR3 coding sequence is TGTGCCAGCAGTGAACTAGGGGGGGGGTCAGGAGATACGCAGTATTTT.

This rearrangement joins TRBV4-2 to TRBJ1-1; D is undetermined. V dropped 0 bases and J dropped 8 bases, with 16 bases sitting between them. Germline-derived CDR1 and CDR2 are LGHNA and YNFKEQ. This CDR3 spans 15 amino acids. CDR3 sequence reads: CASSQDPGGIGEAFF. The CDR3 region has the DNA TGTGCCAGCAGCCAAGATCCCGGAGGAATTGGAGAAGCTTTCTTT.

V and J are TRBV7-8 and TRBJ2-1; 9 bases map to TRBD2. The V gene's germline CDR1 is SGHVS and CDR2 FQNEAQ. The CDR3 has 16 amino acids. J gave up 1 base and V 5 bases, and 6 bases lay outside the gene matches. CDR3 amino acids: CASSPSGGKSYNEQFF. The CDR3 coding sequence is TGTGCCAGCAGCCCCAGCGGGGGGAAATCCTACAATGAGCAGTTCTTC.

The rearrangement links TRBV15 to TRBJ2-7; no clear D. CDR3 size: 12 residues. Germline CDR1 and CDR2: LNHNV and YYDKDF (reference sequence). V was pared by 4 bases and J by 6 bases, with 10 bases between. Written as DNA, the CDR3 is TGTGCCACCAGCATACTCTCGGGCGAGCAGTACTTC. As protein: CATSILSGEQYF.

The genes are TRBV25-1 and TRBJ2-1; weak D call: TRBD1 (6 bases). Looked up from germline, CDR1 is MGHDK and CDR2 is SYGVNS. Deletions cut 7 bases from V and 2 bases from J, with 15 bases between. The CDR3 has 15 residues. CDR3 nucleotide sequence: TGTGCCAGCAACCCGGACAGAGCCCCCTACAATGAGCAGTTCTTC. This translates into CASNPDRAPYNEQFF.

This chain uses TRBV6-1 with TRBJ2-7, with D perhaps TRBD2 (5 bases). CDR1 and CDR2 from the germline V gene are MNHNS and SASEGT. Trimming removed 2 bases from V and 3 bases from J, with 11 bases in between. The CDR3 runs to 14 residues. CDR3 loop: CASSESGGGYEQYF. CDR3 DNA: TGTGCCAGCAGTGAATCTGGAGGAGGCTACGAGCAGTACTTC.

The chain combines TRBV18 with TRBJ1-5; unclear D gene. The CDR3 runs 16 residues. V lost 5 bases and J 5 bases, leaving 19 bases between the germline ends. Germline-derived CDR1 and CDR2 are KGHSH and LQKENI. CDR3 sequence reads: CASSNSASTDYQPQHF. For the CDR3, the DNA is TGTGCCAGCTCAAATTCAGCGTCTACAGACTATCAGCCCCAGCATTTT.